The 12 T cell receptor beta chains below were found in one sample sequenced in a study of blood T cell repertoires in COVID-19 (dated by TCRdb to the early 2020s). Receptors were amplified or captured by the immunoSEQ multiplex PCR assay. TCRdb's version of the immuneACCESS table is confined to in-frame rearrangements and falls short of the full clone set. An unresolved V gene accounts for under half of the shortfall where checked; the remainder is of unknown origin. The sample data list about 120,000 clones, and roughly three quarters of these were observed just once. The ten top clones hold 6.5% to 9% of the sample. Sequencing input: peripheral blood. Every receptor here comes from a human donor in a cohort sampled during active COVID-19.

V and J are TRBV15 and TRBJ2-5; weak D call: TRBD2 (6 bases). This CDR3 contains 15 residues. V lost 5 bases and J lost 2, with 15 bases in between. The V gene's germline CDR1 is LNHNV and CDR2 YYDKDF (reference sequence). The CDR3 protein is CATSSPYREQETQYF. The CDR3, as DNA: TGTGCCACCAGCTCCCCGTATCGGGAGCAAGAGACCCAGTACTTC.

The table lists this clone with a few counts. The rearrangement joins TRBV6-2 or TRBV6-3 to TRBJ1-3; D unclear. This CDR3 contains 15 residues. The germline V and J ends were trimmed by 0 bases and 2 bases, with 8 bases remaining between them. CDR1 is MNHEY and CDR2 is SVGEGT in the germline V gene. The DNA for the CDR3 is TGTGCCAGCAGTTACTCGAGCGGGGCTGGAAACACCATATATTTT. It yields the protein CASSYSSGAGNTIYF.

CDR3 sequence reads: CAWNPGNTNQPQHF. The CDR3 bases are TGTGCCTGGAACCCAGGGAACACGAATCAGCCCCAGCATTTT. V gene TRBV30 combines with J gene TRBJ1-5; D perhaps matches TRBD1 (5 bases). This CDR3 contains 14 residues. In germline, CDR1 is GTSNPN, CDR2 SVGIG (reference sequence). The ends were cut back, 4 bases at V and 4 bases at J, with 14 bases in the middle.

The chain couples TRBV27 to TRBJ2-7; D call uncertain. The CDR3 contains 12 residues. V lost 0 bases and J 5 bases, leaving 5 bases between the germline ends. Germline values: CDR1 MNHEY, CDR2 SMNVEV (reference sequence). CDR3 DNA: TGTGCCAGCAGTTTATCTCCCAACGAGCAGTACTTC. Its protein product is CASSLSPNEQYF.

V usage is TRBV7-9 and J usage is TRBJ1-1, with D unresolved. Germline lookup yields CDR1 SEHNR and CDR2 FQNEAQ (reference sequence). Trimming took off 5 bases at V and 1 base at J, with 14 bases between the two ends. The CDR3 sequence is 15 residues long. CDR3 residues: CASSPNRATNTEAFF. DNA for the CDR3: TGTGCCAGCAGCCCAAACCGAGCTACGAACACTGAAGCTTTCTTT. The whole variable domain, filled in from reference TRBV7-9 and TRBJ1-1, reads DTGVSQNPRHKITKRGQNVTFRCDPISEHNRLYWYRQTLGQGPEFLTYFQNEAQLEKSRLLSDRFSAERPKGSFSTLEIQRTEQGDSAMYLCASSPNRATNTEAFFGQGTRLTVV.

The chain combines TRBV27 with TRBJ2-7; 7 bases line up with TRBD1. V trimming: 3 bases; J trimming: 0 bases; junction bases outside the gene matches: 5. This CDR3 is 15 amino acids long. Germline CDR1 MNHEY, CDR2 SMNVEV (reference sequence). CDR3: CASSFLQGSSYEQYF. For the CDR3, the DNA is TGTGCCAGCAGTTTCCTACAGGGGAGCTCCTACGAGCAGTACTTC.

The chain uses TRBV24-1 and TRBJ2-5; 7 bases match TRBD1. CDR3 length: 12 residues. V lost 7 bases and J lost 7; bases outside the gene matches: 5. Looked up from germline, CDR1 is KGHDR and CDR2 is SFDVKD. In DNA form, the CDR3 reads TGTGCCACCAGAGGGACAGAGGGGACCCAGTACTTC. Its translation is CATRGTEGTQYF.

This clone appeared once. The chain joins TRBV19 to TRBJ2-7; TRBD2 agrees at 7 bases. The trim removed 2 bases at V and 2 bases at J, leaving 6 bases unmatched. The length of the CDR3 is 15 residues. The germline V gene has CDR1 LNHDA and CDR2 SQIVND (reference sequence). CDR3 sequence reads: CASSIKSGTTYEQYF. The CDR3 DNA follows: TGTGCCAGTAGTATAAAGAGCGGGACGACCTACGAGCAGTACTTC.

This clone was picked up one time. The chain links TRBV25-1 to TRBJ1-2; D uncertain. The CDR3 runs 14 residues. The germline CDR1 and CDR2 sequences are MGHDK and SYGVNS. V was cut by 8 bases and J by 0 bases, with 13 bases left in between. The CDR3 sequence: CASPPGSSNYGYTF. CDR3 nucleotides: TGTGCCAGCCCCCCGGGGAGCTCTAACTATGGCTACACCTTC.

The CDR3 loop reads CASSIQGAENTIYF. The CDR3 coding sequence is TGTGCCAGCAGCATACAGGGGGCGGAGAACACCATATATTTT. The chain recombines TRBV11-2 with TRBJ1-3; 9 bases map to TRBD1. The J segment lost 7 bases and the V segment lost 5 bases, leaving 6 bases of the junction unmatched. Germline V gene sequence: CDR1 SGHAT, CDR2 FQNNGV. The CDR3 covers 14 residues.

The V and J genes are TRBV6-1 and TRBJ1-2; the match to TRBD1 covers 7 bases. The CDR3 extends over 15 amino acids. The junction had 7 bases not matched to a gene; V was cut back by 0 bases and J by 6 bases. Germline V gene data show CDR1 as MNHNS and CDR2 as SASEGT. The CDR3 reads CASSEAPGGQDGYTF. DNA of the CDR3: TGTGCCAGCAGTGAAGCGCCAGGGGGTCAGGATGGCTACACCTTC.

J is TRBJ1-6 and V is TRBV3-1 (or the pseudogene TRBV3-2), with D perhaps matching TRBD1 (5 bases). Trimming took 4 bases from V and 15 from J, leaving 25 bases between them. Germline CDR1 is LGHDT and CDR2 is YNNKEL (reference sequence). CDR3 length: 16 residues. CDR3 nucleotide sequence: TGTGCCAGCAGCCCCCGGGGTGGAGGGACCCCTGATAGCCTCCACTTT. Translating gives CASSPRGGGTPDSLHF.